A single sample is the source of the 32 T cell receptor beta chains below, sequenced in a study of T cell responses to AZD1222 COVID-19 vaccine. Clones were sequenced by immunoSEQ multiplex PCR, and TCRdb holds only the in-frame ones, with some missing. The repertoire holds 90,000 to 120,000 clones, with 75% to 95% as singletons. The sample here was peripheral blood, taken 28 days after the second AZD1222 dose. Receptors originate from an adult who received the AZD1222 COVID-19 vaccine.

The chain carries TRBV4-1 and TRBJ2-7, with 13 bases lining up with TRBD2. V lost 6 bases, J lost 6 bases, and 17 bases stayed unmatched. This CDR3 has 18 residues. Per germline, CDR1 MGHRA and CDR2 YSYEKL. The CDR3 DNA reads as TGCGCCAGCAGGATTAATCTCGGACTAGCGGGAGCTTCAGGCGAGCAGTACTTC. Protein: CASRINLGLAGASGEQYF.

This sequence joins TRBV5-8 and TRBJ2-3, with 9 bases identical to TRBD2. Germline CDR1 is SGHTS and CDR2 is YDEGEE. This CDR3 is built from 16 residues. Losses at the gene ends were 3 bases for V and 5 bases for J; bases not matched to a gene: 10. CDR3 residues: CASSSGASGEVDTQYF. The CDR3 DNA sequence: TGTGCCAGCAGCTCAGGGGCTAGCGGGGAAGTAGATACGCAGTATTTT.

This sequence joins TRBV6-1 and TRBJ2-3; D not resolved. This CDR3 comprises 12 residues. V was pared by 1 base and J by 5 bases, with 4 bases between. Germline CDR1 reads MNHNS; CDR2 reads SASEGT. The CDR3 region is CASSEGRDTQYF. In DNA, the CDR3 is TGTGCCAGCAGTGAAGGGAGAGATACGCAGTATTTT.

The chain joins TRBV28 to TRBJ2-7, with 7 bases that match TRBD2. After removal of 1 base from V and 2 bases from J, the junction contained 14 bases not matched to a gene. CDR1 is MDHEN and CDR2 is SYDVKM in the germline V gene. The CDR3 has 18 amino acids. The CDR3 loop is CASSLSSSGGKDPYEQYF. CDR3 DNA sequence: TGTGCCAGCAGTTTATCCAGCTCGGGGGGAAAAGATCCCTACGAGCAGTACTTC. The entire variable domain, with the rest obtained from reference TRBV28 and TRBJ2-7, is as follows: DVKVTQSSRYLVKRTGEKVFLECVQDMDHENMFWYRQDPGLGLRLIYFSYDVKMKEKGDIPEGYSVSREKKERFSLILESASTNQTSMYLCASSLSSSGGKDPYEQYFGPGTRLTVT.

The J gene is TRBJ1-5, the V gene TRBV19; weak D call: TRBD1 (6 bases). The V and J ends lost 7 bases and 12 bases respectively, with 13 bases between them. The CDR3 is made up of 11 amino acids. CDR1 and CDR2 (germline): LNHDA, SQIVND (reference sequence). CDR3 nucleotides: TGTGCCAGTATCATAGGGGGAGACCAGCATTTT. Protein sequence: CASIIGGDQHF.

CDR3 residues: CASSPAIAPYEQYF. The CDR3 DNA follows: TGTGCCAGCAGCCCAGCGATAGCGCCCTACGAGCAGTACTTC. The gene calls are TRBV7-9 and TRBJ2-7, with a weak D call TRBD2 (5 bases). CDR3 length: 14 amino acids. Germline V gene sequence: CDR1 SEHNR, CDR2 FQNEAQ (reference sequence). The V and J ends lost 5 bases and 2 bases respectively, with 13 bases between them.

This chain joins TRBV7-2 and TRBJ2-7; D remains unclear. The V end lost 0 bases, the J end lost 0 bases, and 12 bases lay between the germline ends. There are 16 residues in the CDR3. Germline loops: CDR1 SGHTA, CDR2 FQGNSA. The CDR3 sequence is CASSLAGSTSSYEQYF. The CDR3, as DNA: TGTGCCAGCAGCTTAGCGGGCAGCACGAGCTCCTACGAGCAGTACTTC.

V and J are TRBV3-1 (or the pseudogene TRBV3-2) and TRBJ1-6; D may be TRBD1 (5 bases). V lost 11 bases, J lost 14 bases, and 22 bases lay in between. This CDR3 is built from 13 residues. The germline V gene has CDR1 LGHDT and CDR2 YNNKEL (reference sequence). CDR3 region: CASLETSVGALHF. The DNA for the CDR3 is TGTGCCTCCCTCGAGACTTCAGTGGGGGCCCTCCACTTT.

CDR3 bases: TGTGCCAGCAGTTTAGGGGCGACTAGCGGGGTACAAGAGACCCAGTACTTC. Amino acids: CASSLGATSGVQETQYF. V is TRBV27 and J is TRBJ2-5; 11 nucleotides line up with TRBD2. Losses at the gene ends were 2 bases for V and 2 bases for J; bases not matched to a gene: 7. The CDR3 is 17 amino acids. CDR1 and CDR2 from the germline V gene are MNHEY and SMNVEV (reference sequence).

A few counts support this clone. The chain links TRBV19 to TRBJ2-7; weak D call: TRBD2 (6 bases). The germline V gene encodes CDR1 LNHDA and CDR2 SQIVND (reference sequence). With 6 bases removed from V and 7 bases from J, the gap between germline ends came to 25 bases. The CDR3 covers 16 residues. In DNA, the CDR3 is TGTGCCAGTAGAGGTGGGTCGGGAGATTTAACGGGTGAGCAGTACTTC. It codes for CASRGGSGDLTGEQYF.

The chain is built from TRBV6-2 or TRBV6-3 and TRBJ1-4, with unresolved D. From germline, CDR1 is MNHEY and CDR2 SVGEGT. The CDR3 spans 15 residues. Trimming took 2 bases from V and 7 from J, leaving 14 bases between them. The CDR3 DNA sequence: TGTGCCAGCAGTTACCCGACGCCGTCCGTTGAAAAACTGTTTTTT. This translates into CASSYPTPSVEKLFF.

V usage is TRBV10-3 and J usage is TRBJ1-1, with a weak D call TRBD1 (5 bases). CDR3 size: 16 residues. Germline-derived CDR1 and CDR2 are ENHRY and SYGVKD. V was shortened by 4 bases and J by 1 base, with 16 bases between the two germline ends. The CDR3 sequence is CAISGTNGTANTEAFF. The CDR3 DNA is TGTGCCATCAGTGGGACTAACGGGACCGCGAACACTGAAGCTTTCTTT.

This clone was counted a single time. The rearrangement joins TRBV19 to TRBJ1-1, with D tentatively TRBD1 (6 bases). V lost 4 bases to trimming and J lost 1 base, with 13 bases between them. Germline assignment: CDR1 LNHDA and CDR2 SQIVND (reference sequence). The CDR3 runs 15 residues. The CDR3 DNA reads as TGTGCCAGTAGTACGAGGGGGGAGGGGAACACTGAAGCTTTCTTT. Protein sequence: CASSTRGEGNTEAFF.

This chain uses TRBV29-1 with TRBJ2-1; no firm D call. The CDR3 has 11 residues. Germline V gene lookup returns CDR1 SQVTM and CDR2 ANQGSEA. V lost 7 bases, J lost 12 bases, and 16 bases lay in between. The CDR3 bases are TGCAGCGCCCGTATCTCCGGTGTGCAGTTCTTC. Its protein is CSARISGVQFF.

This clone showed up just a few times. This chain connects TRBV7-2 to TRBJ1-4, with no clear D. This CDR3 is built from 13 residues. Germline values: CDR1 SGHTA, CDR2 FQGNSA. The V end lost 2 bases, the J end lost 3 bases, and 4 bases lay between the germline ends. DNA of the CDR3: TGTGCCAGCAGCTTAAAGTCTAATGAAAAACTGTTTTTT. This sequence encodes CASSLKSNEKLFF.

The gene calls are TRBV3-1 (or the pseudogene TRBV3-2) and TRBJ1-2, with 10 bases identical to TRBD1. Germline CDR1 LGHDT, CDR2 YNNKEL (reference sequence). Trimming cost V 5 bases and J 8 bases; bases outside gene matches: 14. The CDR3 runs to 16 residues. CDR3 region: CASSILLRGTGEGYTF. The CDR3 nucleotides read TGTGCCAGCAGCATCCTTCTGAGGGGGACAGGGGAAGGCTACACCTTC.

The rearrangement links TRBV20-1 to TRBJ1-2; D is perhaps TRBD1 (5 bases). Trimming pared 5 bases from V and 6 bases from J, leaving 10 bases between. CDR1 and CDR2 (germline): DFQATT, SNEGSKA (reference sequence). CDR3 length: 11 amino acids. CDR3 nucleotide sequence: TGCAGTGCTTTGCGGACAAATGGCTACACCTTC. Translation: CSALRTNGYTF.

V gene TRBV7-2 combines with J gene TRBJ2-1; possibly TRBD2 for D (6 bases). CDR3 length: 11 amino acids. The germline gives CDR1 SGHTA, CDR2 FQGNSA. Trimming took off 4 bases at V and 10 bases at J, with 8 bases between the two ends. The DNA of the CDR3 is TGTGCCAGCAGCTCCCGGGGGGAGCAGTTCTTC. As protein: CASSSRGEQFF.

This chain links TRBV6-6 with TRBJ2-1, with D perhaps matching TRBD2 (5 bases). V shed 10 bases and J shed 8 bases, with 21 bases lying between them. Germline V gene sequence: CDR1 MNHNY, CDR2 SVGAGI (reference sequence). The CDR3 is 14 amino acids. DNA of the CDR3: TGTGCCACCCCATCGTGGAGAGGGATCGATGAGCAGTTCTTC. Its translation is CATPSWRGIDEQFF.

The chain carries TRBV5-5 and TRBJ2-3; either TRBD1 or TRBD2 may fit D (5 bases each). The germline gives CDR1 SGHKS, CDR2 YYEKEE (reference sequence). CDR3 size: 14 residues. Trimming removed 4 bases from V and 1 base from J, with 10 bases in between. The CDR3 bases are TGTGCCAGCAGCATGGGACCCCGCACAGATACGCAGTATTTT. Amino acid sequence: CASSMGPRTDTQYF. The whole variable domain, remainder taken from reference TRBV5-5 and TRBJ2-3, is DAGVTQSPTHLIKTRGQQVTLRCSPISGHKSVSWYQQVLGQGPQFIFQYYEKEERGRGNFPDRFSARQFPNYSSELNVNALLLGDSALYLCASSMGPRTDTQYFGPGTRLTVL.

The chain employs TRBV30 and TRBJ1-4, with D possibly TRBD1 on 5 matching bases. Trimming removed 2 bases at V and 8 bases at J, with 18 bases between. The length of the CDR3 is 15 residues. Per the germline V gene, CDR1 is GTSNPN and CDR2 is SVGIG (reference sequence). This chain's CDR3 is CAWSTTEGGVEKLFF. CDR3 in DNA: TGTGCCTGGAGTACAACGGAAGGAGGGGTAGAAAAACTGTTTTTT.

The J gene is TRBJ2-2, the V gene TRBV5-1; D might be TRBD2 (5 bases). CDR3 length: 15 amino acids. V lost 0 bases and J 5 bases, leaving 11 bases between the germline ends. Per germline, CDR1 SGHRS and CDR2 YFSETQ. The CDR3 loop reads CASSLASGSTGELFF. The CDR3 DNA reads TGCGCCAGCAGCTTGGCCTCGGGGTCAACCGGGGAGCTGTTTTTT.

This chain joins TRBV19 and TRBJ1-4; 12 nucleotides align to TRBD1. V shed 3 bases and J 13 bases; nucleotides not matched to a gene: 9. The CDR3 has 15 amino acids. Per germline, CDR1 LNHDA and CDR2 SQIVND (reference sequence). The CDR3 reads CASSIKGQGAEALFF. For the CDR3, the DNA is TGTGCCAGTAGTATTAAGGGACAGGGGGCTGAGGCACTGTTTTTT.

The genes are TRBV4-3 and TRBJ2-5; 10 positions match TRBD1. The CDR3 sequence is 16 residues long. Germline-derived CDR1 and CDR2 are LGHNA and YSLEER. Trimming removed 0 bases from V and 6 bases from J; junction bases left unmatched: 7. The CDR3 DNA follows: TGCGCCAGCAGCCAAGAGTCGACAGGGGGCCTAAAGACCCAGTACTTC. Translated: CASSQESTGGLKTQYF.

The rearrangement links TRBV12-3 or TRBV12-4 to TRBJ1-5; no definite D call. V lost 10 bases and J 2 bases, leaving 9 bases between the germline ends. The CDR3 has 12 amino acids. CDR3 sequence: CAIVQGNQPQHF. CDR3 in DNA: TGTGCCATAGTACAAGGCAATCAGCCCCAGCATTTT.

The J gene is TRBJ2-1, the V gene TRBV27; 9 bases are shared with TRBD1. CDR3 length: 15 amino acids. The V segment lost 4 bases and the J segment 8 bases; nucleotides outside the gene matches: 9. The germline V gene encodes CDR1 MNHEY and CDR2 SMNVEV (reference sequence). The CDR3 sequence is CASSSWTGALHEQFF. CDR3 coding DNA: TGTGCCAGCAGTTCCTGGACAGGGGCGCTGCATGAGCAGTTCTTC.

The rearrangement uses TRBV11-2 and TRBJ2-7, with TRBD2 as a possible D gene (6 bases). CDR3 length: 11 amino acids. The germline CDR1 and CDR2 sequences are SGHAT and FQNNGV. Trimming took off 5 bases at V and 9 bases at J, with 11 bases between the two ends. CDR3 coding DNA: TGTGCCAGCAGCCCCCGGAGGGGGCAGTACTTC. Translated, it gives CASSPRRGQYF.

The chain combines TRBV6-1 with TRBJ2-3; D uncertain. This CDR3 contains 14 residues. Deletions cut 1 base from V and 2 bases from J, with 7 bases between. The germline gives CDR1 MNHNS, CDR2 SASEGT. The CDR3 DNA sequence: TGTGCCAGCAGTGAAGGCCAGTACACAGATACGCAGTATTTT. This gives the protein CASSEGQYTDTQYF.

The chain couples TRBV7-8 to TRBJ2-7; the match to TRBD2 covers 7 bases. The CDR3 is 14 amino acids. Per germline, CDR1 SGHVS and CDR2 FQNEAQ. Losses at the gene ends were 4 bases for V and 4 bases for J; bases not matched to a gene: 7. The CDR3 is CASSSQSGAYEQYF. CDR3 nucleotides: TGTGCCAGCAGCTCCCAAAGCGGGGCTTACGAGCAGTACTTC.

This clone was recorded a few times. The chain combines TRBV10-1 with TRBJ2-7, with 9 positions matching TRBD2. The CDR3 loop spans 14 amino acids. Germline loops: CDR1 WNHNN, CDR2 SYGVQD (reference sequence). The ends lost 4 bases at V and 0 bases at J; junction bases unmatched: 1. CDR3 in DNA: TGCGCCAGCAGTGCTAGCGGGGCCTCCTACGAGCAGTACTTC. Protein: CASSASGASYEQYF.

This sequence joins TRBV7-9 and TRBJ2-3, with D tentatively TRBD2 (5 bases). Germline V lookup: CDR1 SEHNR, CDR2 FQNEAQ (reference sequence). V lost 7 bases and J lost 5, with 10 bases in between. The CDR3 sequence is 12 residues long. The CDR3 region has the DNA TGTGCCAGCACCCCGAGGGTAGATACGCAGTATTTT. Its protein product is CASTPRVDTQYF.

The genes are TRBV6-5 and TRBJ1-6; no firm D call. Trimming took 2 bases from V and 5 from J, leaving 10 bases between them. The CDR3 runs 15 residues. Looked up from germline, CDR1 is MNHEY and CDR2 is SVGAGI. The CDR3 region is CASSYARRDNSPLHF. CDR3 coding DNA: TGTGCCAGCAGTTACGCGAGGAGAGATAATTCACCCCTCCACTTT.